This T cell receptor beta chain originates from a study of OX40 agonist ivuxolimab in advanced cancers. Concerning this clone itself: Its antigen is currently unknown.

Study findings and constraints: Nonresponders, in some cases, also had low normalized T-cell clonal expansion. The antigens recognized by the expanded peripheral T cells, that is their antigen specificity, were not determined.

TCRdb's copy holds only in-frame clones and misses some; the assay was immunoSEQ multiplex PCR. This sample has tens of thousands of clones; 86% occur once, and the top ten carry around 0.99%. This CDR3 comprises 15 residues. Trimming stripped 0 bases from V and 2 bases from J, with 10 bases between. Per the germline V gene, CDR1 is LNHDA and CDR2 is SQIVND (reference sequence). Sequenced here: CD4+ or CD8+ T cells sorted from blood, sampled in a trial of the OX40 agonist ivuxolimab. The chain has TRBV19 and TRBJ2-5; D possibly corresponds to TRBD1 (6 bases). The sequence was collected from an adult with an advanced solid tumor such as melanoma, head and neck, liver or kidney cancer. CDR3 coding DNA: TGTGCCAGTAGTATAGATCTAGGGACACAAGAGACCCAGTACTTC. Protein: CASSIDLGTQETQYF.